This is a list of T cell receptor beta chains from one sample in a study of blood T cell repertoires in COVID-19. Data came from immunoSEQ multiplex PCR; TCRdb stores just in-frame clones and leaves some out. The sample yields about 73,000 clones, approximately 80% seen once. The material sequenced was peripheral blood. Every receptor here comes from a woman aged 55-70 years with acute or convalescent COVID-19. Each CDR3 is given with its conserved first and last residue. A D gene is named only where the DNA matches it firmly. Size is omitted from some rows. Given values are once, few, many or a class for expanded clones.

>-|TRBV30|TRBJ1-1|-
TGTGCCTGGAGCAAAGGGGTCGGAACTGAAGCTTTCTTT
CAWSKGVGTEAFF
>-|TRBV19|TRBJ1-5|-
TGTGCCAGTAGTACAGGGAATTTGGGCAATCAGCCCCAGCATTTT
CASSTGNLGNQPQHF
>-|TRBV5-8|TRBJ1-5|-
TGTGCCAGCAGCTTGGCGGGAGACAGCAATCAGCCCCAGCATTTT
CASSLAGDSNQPQHF
>-|TRBV7-2|TRBJ2-2|TRBD2
TGTGCCAGCAGCCGCCAGACGGGACTAGCGGGTGCCACCGGGGAGCTGTTTTTT
CASSRQTGLAGATGELFF
>few|TRBV6-6|TRBJ2-5|-
TGTGCCAGCAGTTGGACAGCCCAAGAGACCCAGTACTTC
CASSWTAQETQYF
>-|TRBV7-9|TRBJ2-2|-
TGTGCCAGCAGCTTTCAGGGGAAGGGGACCGGGGAGCTGTTTTTT
CASSFQGKGTGELFF
>-|TRBV5-1|TRBJ1-5|-
TGCGCCAGCAGCTTGGACGGGAATAATCAGCCCCAGCATTTT
CASSLDGNNQPQHF
>-|TRBV20-1|TRBJ2-1|-
TGCAGTGCTAGACCATATGAGCAGTTCTTC
CSARPYEQFF
>-|TRBV28|TRBJ2-7|TRBD2
TGTGCCAGCAGTCCGTTTAGCGGGAGAGACTACGAGCAGTACTTC
CASSPFSGRDYEQYF
>-|TRBV30|TRBJ2-4|-
TGTGCCTGGAGTGCAGGGGCCAGGGGAAACATTCAGTACTTC
CAWSAGARGNIQYF
>-|TRBV13|TRBJ2-3|-
TGTGCCAGCAGCCCACGCCCTGGACTGCAAGATACGCAGTATTTT
CASSPRPGLQDTQYF
>-|TRBV5-1|TRBJ2-2|-
TGCGCCAGCAGCTCGCGGCTAGGGGACACCGGGGAGCTGTTTTTT
CASSSRLGDTGELFF
>-|TRBV18|TRBJ1-3|TRBD1
TGTGCCAGCTCACCCGGACAGGGCGCCATATATTTT
CASSPGQGAIYF
>few|TRBV6-1|TRBJ1-6|TRBD1
TGTGCCAGCAGTGAAAGGGGGCTTTCTTCACCCCTCCACTTT
CASSERGLSSPLHF
>-|TRBV5-1|TRBJ2-7|-
TGCGCCAGCAGCGCAGGCTACGAGCAGTACTTC
CASSAGYEQYF
>once|TRBV5-4|TRBJ2-7|TRBD2
TGTGCCAGCAGCAACCGGACTAGCCGGGAGCAGTACTTC
CASSNRTSREQYF
>-|TRBV7-9|TRBJ1-5|-
TGTGCCAGCAGCTTAGTAGGGGCGGCCAATCAGCCCCAGCATTTT
CASSLVGAANQPQHF
>-|TRBV19|TRBJ2-3|TRBD1
TGTGCCAGTAGTATCACAGGGGGTACAGATACGCAGTATTTT
CASSITGGTDTQYF
>-|TRBV24-1|TRBJ1-2|TRBD1
TGTGCCACCAGTGATCCGCCAGGGGGAAATGATGGCTACACCTTC
CATSDPPGGNDGYTF
>-|TRBV12-3/TRBV12-4|TRBJ1-2|-
TGTGCCAGCAGGAAACAGGGAATCCATGGCTACACCTTC
CASRKQGIHGYTF
>-|TRBV25-1|TRBJ1-2|TRBD1
TGTGCCAGCAGTGCGGGACAGATCTATGGCTACACCTTC
CASSAGQIYGYTF
>-|TRBV7-2|TRBJ1-6|TRBD1
TGTGCCAGCAGCCTACAGGGGAATTCACCCCTCCACTTT
CASSLQGNSPLHF
>-|TRBV7-6|TRBJ1-3|-
TGTGCCAGCAGCCGGACAGTCTCTGGAAACACCATATATTTT
CASSRTVSGNTIYF
>-|TRBV5-1|TRBJ1-6|-
TGCGCCAGTAGCCAGGAAGTACAGTCACCCCTCCACTTT
CASSQEVQSPLHF
>-|TRBV9|TRBJ1-4|TRBD1
TGTGCCAGCAGCGGCAGGGGGGCGGCTAATGAAAAACTGTTTTTT
CASSGRGAANEKLFF
>-|TRBV19|TRBJ1-4|TRBD1
TGTGCCAGTAGGGAGCTGACAGGGATTGCGGAACTGTTTTTT
CASRELTGIAELFF
>-|TRBV19|TRBJ2-1|TRBD1
TGTGCCAGTAGTATACTTGAAGGACAGGGGTTTCATGAGCAGTTCTTC
CASSILEGQGFHEQFF
>-|TRBV19|TRBJ1-5|-
TGTGCCAGTAGGAGCCTGTGGGGGCAAAATCAGCCCCAGCATTTT
CASRSLWGQNQPQHF
>-|TRBV6-4|TRBJ2-1|TRBD2
TGTGCCAGCAGTGACTCCCATTCTGGTAGCGGGGGTTACAATGAGCAGTTCTTC
CASSDSHSGSGGYNEQFF
>-|TRBV27|TRBJ1-2|TRBD1
TGTGCCAGCAGGACCGGGACAGAGATCTATGGCTACACCTTC
CASRTGTEIYGYTF
>-|TRBV11-2|TRBJ1-6|TRBD1
TGTGCCAGCAGCCGGCGACAGGGGGCGTCCGTACATTCACCCCTCCACTTT
CASSRRQGASVHSPLHF
>-|TRBV19|TRBJ1-5|-
TGTGCCACCGGAGGAACAGGGACCGTAAATCAGCCCCAGCATTTT
CATGGTGTVNQPQHF
>-|TRBV6-5|TRBJ1-1|-
TGTGCCAGCAGTTCCCCGCGGCAGGGGATGGGTGAAGCTTTCTTT
CASSSPRQGMGEAFF
>-|TRBV14|TRBJ1-3|TRBD1
TGTGCCAGCAGCCGTTGGACAGGGTCTGGAAACACCATATATTTT
CASSRWTGSGNTIYF
>-|TRBV6-5|TRBJ2-2|TRBD2
TGTGCCAGTCCAAGCGGGGGCAAGAACACCGGGGAGCTGTTTTTT
CASPSGGKNTGELFF
>-|TRBV27|TRBJ2-7|-
TGTGCCAGCATACTGGGGAGCGAGCAGTACTTC
CASILGSEQYF
>-|TRBV11-2|TRBJ2-2|-
TGTGCCAGCACGGCGGGAACTAACACCGGGGAGCTGTTTTTT
CASTAGTNTGELFF
>-|TRBV12-3/TRBV12-4|TRBJ1-2|-
TGTGCCAGCAGTCCCTACGAACGTAATGCCTACACCTTC
CASSPYERNAYTF